The 7 T cell receptor beta chains in this list originate from one sample, sequenced in a study of vaccination effects on CD4 cells after COVID-19. Their antigen targets remain unknown. Following culture for approximately ten days, CD4+ T cells were isolated. Participants were given two doses of BNT162b2 or mRNA-1273 vaccine. Only in-frame clones appear in the TCRdb table, and some are missing; sequencing was by immunoSEQ multiplex PCR. The data contain 40,000 to 45,000 clones, under 70% of them singletons. This material consisted of CD4+ T cells from PBMCs cultured without peptide, taken after COVID-19 vaccination. These receptors came from a human donor who received a COVID-19 vaccine.

The chain links TRBV18 to TRBJ2-7, with D possibly being TRBD2 (6 bases). Germline assignment: CDR1 KGHSH and CDR2 LQKENI. Trimming stripped 3 bases from V and 6 bases from J, with 12 bases between. The CDR3 is 13 residues long. The CDR3 reads CASSPPGDREQYF. In nucleotides, the CDR3 is TGTGCCAGCTCACCGCCGGGGGATCGCGAGCAGTACTTC.

V is TRBV27 and J is TRBJ2-2; the D gene is possibly TRBD2 (5 bases). The germline V gene encodes CDR1 MNHEY and CDR2 SMNVEV (reference sequence). This CDR3 has 16 residues. Between the trimmed V and J ends, which lost 7 bases and 4 bases, there was a span of 19 bases. The CDR3 coding sequence is TGTGCCAGCACCCCATTCTTTGTGGGGAGCACCGGGGAGCTGTTTTTT. Protein product: CASTPFFVGSTGELFF.

This clone was counted once. The chain employs TRBV2 and TRBJ1-4; a possible D gene is TRBD1 (5 bases). V dropped 3 bases and J dropped 2 bases, with 10 bases sitting between them. The CDR3 consists of 15 residues. The germline V gene has CDR1 SNHLY and CDR2 FYNNEI. The CDR3 region has the DNA TGTGCCAGCAGTGAGAGCGGGACGACTAATGAAAAACTGTTTTTT. Encoded protein: CASSESGTTNEKLFF.

This clone was counted only a few times. The chain links TRBV5-4 to TRBJ1-2, with D perhaps matching TRBD1 (5 bases). The germline gives CDR1 SGHNT, CDR2 YYREEE (reference sequence). Trimming left V 3 bases short and J 4 bases short, with 13 bases between. The CDR3 spans 14 residues. Written as DNA, the CDR3 is TGTGCCAGCAGCTCAACAGGCCGGAGCTATGGCTACACCTTC. The encoded protein is CASSSTGRSYGYTF.

This clone was detected only a few times. CDR3 residues: CASGQESNQPQHF. The CDR3 nucleotides are TGTGCCAGTGGACAGGAATCGAATCAGCCCCAGCATTTT. This chain uses TRBV5-8 with TRBJ1-5; 7 positions match TRBD1. Germline trimming cut 8 bases from V and 4 bases from J; bases unmatched to any gene: 6. Per the germline V gene, CDR1 is SGHTS and CDR2 is YDEGEE. The CDR3 is made up of 13 amino acids.

In its sample, this clone was seen a few times. The rearrangement links TRBV25-1 to TRBJ2-7, with D possibly being TRBD1 (6 bases). The germline CDR1 and CDR2 sequences are MGHDK and SYGVNS. There are 14 residues in the CDR3. V was trimmed by 3 bases and J by 1 base, leaving 10 bases between them. The CDR3: CASSDSQGSYEQYF. The CDR3 DNA sequence: TGTGCCAGCAGTGATAGTCAGGGGTCCTACGAGCAGTACTTC.

This chain connects TRBV7-9 to TRBJ2-3, with no clear D. Germline loops: CDR1 SEHNR, CDR2 FQNEAQ (reference sequence). There are 14 residues in the CDR3. Trimming removed 1 base from V and 0 bases from J, with 5 bases in between. CDR3 region: CASSLDVSTDTQYF. In DNA form, the CDR3 reads TGTGCCAGCAGCTTAGACGTTAGCACAGATACGCAGTATTTT. Drawing the rest from reference TRBV7-9 and TRBJ2-3, the complete variable domain is DTGVSQNPRHKITKRGQNVTFRCDPISEHNRLYWYRQTLGQGPEFLTYFQNEAQLEKSRLLSDRFSAERPKGSFSTLEIQRTEQGDSAMYLCASSLDVSTDTQYFGPGTRLTVL.